This T cell receptor (beta chain) was sequenced in a study of cytomegalovirus exposure and HLA in healthy donors. As for the study in general: An early data release held some 85 million unique TCRs from HLA-typed donors.

Primers: 60 Vbeta forward and 13 Jbeta reverse. Some clones are missing from TCRdb's copy, which holds only in-frame ones; the method was immunoSEQ multiplex PCR. The top ten hold around 3% of the sample, which has over 90,000 clones, 60% to 75% seen once. The CDR3 runs 14 residues. CDR1 is LNHDA, CDR2 SQIVND, per germline (reference sequence). V gave up 7 bases and J gave up 8 bases, with 17 bases separating them. In its sample, this clone was seen a few times. The chain couples TRBV19 to TRBJ1-4; the D gene is possibly TRBD1 (5 bases). Sequencing used PBMCs. This clonotype originated in a female donor in good health and CMV-seropositive. The CDR3 region is CASNTGGSEEKLFF. CDR3 nucleotides: TGTGCCAGTAACACGGGGGGATCCGAGGAAAAACTGTTTTTT.